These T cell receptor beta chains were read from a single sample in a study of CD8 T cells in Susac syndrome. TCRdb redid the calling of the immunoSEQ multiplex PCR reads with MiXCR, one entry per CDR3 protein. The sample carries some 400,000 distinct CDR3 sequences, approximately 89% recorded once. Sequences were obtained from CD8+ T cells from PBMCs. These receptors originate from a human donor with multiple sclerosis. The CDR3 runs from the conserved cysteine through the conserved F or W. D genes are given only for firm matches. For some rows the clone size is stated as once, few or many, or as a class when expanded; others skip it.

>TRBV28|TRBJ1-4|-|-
TGTGCCAGCAGTTTCTCTGACGAACTAGGGGAAAAACTGTTTTTT
CASSFSDELGEKLFF
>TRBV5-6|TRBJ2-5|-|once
TGTGCCAGCAGCTTGGTAGAATTTGGGGAGACCCAGTACTTC
CASSLVEFGETQYF
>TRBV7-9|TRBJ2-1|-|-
TGTGCCAGCAGCCCCCCCGGATGGGATGAGCAGTTCTTC
CASSPPGWDEQFF
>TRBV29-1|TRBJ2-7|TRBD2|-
TGCAGCGTACAAACTAGCGGTAACTCCTACGAGCAGTACTTC
CSVQTSGNSYEQYF
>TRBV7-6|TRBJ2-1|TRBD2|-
TGTGCCAGCAGCTTAGGGGGACTAGCGGACCTACTCTTC
CASSLGGLADLLF
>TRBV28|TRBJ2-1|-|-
TGTGCCAGCACACAGGAGTGGGGAGGCTCCTACAATGAGCAGTTCTTC
CASTQEWGGSYNEQFF
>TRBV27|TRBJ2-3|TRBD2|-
TGTGCCAGCAGTTTTTCTAGCGGGAGAGGAGATACGCAGTATTTT
CASSFSSGRGDTQYF
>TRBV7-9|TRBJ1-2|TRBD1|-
TGTGCCAGCGGATCCCGGGACAGGGTTGCTAACTATGGCTACACCTTC
CASGSRDRVANYGYTF
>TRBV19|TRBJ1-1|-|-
TGTGCCAGTAGTATTTCGAGGAGGAACACTGAAGCTTTCTTT
CASSISRRNTEAFF
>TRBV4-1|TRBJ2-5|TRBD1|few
TGCGCCAGCAGCCTCCAACGGGACAGCCAAGAGACCCAGTACTTC
CASSLQRDSQETQYF
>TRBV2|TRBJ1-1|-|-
TGTGCCAGCAACGCCCCTATCGACGGGGATCCCGAAGCTTTCTTT
CASNAPIDGDPEAFF
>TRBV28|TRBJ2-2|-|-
TGTGCCAGCAGTTTATTGATGGGTAGCTCGAACACCGGGGAGCTGTTTTTT
CASSLLMGSSNTGELFF
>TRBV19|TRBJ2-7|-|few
TGTGCCACCTCCGGGCCTTCCTACGAGCAGTACTTC
CATSGPSYEQYF
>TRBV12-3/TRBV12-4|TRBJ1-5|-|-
TGTGCCAGCAGTTTAGGGGGGCCATGGAGCAATCAGCCCCAGCATTTT
CASSLGGPWSNQPQHF
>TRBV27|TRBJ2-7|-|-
TGTGCCAGCAGTTTACACGACAGGACCTACGAGCAGTACTTC
CASSLHDRTYEQYF
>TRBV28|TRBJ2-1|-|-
TGTGCCAGCAACGGCGGGGACAAGTACAATGAGCAGTTCTTC
CASNGGDKYNEQFF
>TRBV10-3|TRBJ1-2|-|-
TGTGCCATCAGTCCAGGGAGCTATGGCTACACCTTC
CAISPGSYGYTF
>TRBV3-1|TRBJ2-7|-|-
TGTGCCAGCAGCCTCGCCCCACGGGAGCAGTACTTC
CASSLAPREQYF